Sequencing of this TCR beta chain was carried out in a study of blood T cell repertoires in COVID-19. Study-level information: The United States, Italy and Spain provided the acute and convalescent COVID-19 samples.

The CDR3 spans 18 residues. CDR1 MGHRA and CDR2 YSYEKL come from the germline V gene. V trimming: 1 base; J trimming: 6 bases; junction bases outside the gene matches: 15. Participants came from about two dozen US areas, aged roughly 18 to 89 years. In the study's own analysis: It was from reference gene primer amplification that nucleated cell counts were estimated. Sequencing was performed with immunoSEQ multiplex PCR; in TCRdb, only in-frame clones are kept and a portion is missing. For V, J and clone size, that table is used; D and trimming come from the DNA. The profile covers about 300,000 clones, with more than 80% appearing a single time and 0.9% to 1.2% taken by the ten largest.

The J gene is TRBJ2-7, the V gene TRBV4-1, with 10 positions matching TRBD2. This clonotype was obtained from a woman aged 25 to 39 who had recovered from COVID-19. The sequencing sample was made of PBMCs or T cells enriched from blood (not recorded which). DNA for the CDR3: TGCGCCAGCAGCCAAGGACAGGGACCGACTAGCGGGTCCCTCGAGCAGTACTTC. Its translation is CASSQGQGPTSGSLEQYF.